This T cell receptor beta chain appears in the sequencing data of a study of T-cell memory formation after mild COVID-19. Study at large: Clusters were largely donor specific. Broader study findings: Among CD4+ contracting clones, most were CM and EM, and CD8+ ones EMRA. Pre-infection memory held some responding clones, suggesting pre-existing cross-reactive T cells responded.

In the case of this clonotype: Its specificity is unknown.

With V trimmed by 4 bases and J by 2 bases, 8 bases remained unmatched. Germline CDR1 is SGHRS and CDR2 is YFSETQ. The CDR3 is 15 residues long. Using constant-segment primers, 5'RACE produced TCR alpha and TCR beta cDNA libraries carrying sample barcodes and UMIs. TCRdb processed the 5' RACE reads anew with MiXCR; each CDR3 protein has one entry. The sample records 550,000 to 700,000 distinct CDR3 sequences, around 17% being singletons. The receptor was derived from an adult woman who had mild COVID-19 (a few samples of this study predate the infection). Cell type and time point are not known. The sample consisted of PBMCs or a T cell subset sorted from them (not recorded which). V is TRBV5-1 and J is TRBJ1-2; 7 bases fit TRBD1. The CDR3 nucleotides read TGCGCCAGCAGCCCGCAACCGGGACAGAACTATGGCTACACCTTC. This codes for CASSPQPGQNYGYTF.